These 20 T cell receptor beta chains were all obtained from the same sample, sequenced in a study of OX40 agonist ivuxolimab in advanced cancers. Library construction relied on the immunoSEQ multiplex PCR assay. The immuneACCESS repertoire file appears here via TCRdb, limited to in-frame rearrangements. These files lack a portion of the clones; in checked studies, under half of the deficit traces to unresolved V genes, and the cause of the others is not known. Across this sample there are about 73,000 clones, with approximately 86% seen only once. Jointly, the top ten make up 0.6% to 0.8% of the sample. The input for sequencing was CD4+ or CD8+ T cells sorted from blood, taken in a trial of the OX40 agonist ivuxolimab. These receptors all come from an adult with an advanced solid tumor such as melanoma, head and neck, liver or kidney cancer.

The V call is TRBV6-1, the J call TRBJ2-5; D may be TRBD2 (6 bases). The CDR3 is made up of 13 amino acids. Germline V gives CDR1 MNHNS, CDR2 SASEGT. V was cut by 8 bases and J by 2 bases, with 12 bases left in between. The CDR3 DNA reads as TGTGCCAGCGGAGGGGACGTACAAGAGACCCAGTACTTC. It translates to CASGGDVQETQYF.

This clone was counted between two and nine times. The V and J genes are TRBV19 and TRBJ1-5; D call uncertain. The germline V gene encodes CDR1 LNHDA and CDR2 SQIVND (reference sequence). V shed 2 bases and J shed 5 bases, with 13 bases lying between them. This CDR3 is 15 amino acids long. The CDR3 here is CASSIQPGTDQPQHF. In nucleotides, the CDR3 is TGTGCCAGTAGTATACAGCCAGGTACTGATCAGCCCCAGCATTTT.

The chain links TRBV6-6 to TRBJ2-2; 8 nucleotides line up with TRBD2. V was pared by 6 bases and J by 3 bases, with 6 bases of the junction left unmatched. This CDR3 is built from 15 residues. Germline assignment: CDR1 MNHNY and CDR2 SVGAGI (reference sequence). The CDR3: CASRSPAGDTGELFF. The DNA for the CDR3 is TGTGCCAGCAGGTCACCAGCGGGAGACACCGGGGAGCTGTTTTTT.

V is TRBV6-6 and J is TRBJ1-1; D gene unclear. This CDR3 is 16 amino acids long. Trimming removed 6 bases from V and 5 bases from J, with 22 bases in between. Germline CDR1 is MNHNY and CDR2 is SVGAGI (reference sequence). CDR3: CASSPGRRIPDTEAFF. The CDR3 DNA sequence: TGTGCCAGCAGCCCCGGGAGACGGATCCCGGATACTGAAGCTTTCTTT.

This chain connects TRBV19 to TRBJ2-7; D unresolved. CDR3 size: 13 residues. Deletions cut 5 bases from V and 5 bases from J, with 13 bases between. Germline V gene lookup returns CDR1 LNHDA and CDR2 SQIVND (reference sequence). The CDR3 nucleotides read TGTGCCAGTAGTGTCACAGCTCCAAACGAGCAGTACTTC. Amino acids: CASSVTAPNEQYF.

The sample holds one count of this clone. CDR3 region: CASGFNTDTQYF. Written as DNA, the CDR3 is TGTGCTAGTGGTTTTAACACAGATACGCAGTATTTT. J is TRBJ2-3 and V is TRBV12-5, with D unclear. Trimming took 3 bases from V and 2 from J, leaving 3 bases between them. The CDR3 extends over 12 amino acids. CDR1 is LGHNT and CDR2 is FRNRAP in the germline V gene. The whole variable domain, filled in from reference TRBV12-5 and TRBJ2-3, reads DARVTQTPRHKVTEMGQEVTMRCQPILGHNTVFWYRQTMMQGLELLAYFRNRAPLDDSGMPKDRFSAEMPDATLATLKIQPSEPRDSAVYFCASGFNTDTQYFGPGTRLTVL.

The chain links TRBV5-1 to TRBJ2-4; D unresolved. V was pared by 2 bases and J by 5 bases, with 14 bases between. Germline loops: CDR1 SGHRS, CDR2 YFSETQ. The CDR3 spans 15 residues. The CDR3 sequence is CASSLGRQPQNIQYF. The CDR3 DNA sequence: TGCGCCAGCAGCTTAGGACGCCAGCCCCAAAACATTCAGTACTTC. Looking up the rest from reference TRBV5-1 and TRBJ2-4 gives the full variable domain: KAGVTQTPRYLIKTRGQQVTLSCSPISGHRSVSWYQQTPGQGLQFLFEYFSETQRNKGNFPGRFSGRQFSNSRSEMNVSTLELGDSALYLCASSLGRQPQNIQYFGAGTRLSVL.

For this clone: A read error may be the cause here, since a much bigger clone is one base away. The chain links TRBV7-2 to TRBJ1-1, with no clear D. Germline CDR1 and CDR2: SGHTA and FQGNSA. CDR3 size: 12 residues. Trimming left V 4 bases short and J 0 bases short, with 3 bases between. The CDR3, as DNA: TGTGCCAGCAGCTCCATGAACACTGAAGCTTTCTTT. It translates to CASSSMNTEAFF.

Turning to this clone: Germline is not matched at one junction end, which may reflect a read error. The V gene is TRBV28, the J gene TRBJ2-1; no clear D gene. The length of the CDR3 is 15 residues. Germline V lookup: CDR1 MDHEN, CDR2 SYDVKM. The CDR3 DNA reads TGTGCCAGCAGTTCTCTTAACCCCACTTACACTGAGCAGTTCTTC. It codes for CASSSLNPTYTEQFF.

CDR3 amino acids: CASKASQRGGGETQYF. The CDR3 DNA reads as TGTGCCAGTAAGGCCTCCCAGCGGGGGGGAGGGGAGACCCAGTACTTC. The chain uses TRBV19 and TRBJ2-5, with 10 bases that match TRBD2. Germline loops: CDR1 LNHDA, CDR2 SQIVND (reference sequence). The CDR3 extends over 16 amino acids. The ends lost 7 bases at V and 5 bases at J; junction bases unmatched: 13.

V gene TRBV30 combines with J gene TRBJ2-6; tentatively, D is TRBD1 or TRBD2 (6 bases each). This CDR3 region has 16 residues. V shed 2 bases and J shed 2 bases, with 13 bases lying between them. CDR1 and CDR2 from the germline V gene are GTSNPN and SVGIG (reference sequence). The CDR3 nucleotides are TGTGCCTGGAGTTGGCGCCGGGGGCCTGGGGCCAACGTCCTGACTTTC. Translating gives CAWSWRRGPGANVLTF. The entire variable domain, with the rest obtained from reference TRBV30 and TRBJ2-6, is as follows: SQTIHQWPATLVQPVGSPLSLECTVEGTSNPNLYWYRQAAGRGLQLLFYSVGIGQISSEVPQNLSASRPQDRQFILSSKKLLLSDSGFYLCAWSWRRGPGANVLTFGAGSRLTVL.

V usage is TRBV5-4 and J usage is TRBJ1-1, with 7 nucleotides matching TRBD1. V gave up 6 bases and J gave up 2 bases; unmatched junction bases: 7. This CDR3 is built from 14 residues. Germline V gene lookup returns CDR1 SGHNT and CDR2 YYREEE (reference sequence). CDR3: CASTNTGENTEAFF. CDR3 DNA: TGTGCCAGCACCAATACAGGGGAAAACACTGAAGCTTTCTTT.

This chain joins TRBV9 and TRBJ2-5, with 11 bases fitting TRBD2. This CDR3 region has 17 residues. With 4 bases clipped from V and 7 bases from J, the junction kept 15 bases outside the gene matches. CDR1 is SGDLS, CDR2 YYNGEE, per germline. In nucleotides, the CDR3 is TGTGCCAGCAGCCCTATCCCATCGACTAGCGGGATAGGGACCCAGTACTTC. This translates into CASSPIPSTSGIGTQYF.

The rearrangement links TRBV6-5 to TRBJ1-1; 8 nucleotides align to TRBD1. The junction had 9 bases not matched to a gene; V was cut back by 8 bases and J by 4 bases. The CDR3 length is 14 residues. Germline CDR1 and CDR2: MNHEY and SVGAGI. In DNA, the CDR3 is TGTGCCAGCTGGACCGTAACAGGGGGCACTGAAGCTTTCTTT. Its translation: CASWTVTGGTEAFF.

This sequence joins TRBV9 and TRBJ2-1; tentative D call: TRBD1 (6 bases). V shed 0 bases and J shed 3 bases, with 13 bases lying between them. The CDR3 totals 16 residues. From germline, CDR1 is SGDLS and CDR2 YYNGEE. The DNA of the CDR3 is TGTGCCAGCAGCGTAGGGGCAGGGGACAACTACAATGAGCAGTTCTTC. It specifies CASSVGAGDNYNEQFF.

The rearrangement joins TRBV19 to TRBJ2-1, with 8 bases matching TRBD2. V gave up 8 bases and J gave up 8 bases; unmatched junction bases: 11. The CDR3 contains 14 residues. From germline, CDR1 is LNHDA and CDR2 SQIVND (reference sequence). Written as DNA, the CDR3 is TGTGCCAGTCGACTAGCGCGGGGTGGGGATGAGCAGTTCTTC. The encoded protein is CASRLARGGDEQFF.

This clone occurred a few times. The DNA of the CDR3 is TGTGCCAGCAGTCGTAGGTTACAGCAAGAGACCCAGTACTTC. As protein: CASSRRLQQETQYF. The chain links TRBV7-6 to TRBJ2-5; D remains unclear. V lost 6 bases and J lost 2, with 13 bases in between. The CDR3 runs 14 residues. From germline, CDR1 is SGHVS and CDR2 FNYEAQ.

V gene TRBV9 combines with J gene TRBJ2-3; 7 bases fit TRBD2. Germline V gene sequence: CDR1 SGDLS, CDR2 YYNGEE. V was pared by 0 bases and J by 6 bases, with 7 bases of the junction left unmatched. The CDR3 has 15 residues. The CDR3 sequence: CASSVVSGAVDTQYF. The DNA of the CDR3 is TGTGCCAGCAGCGTAGTGAGCGGGGCGGTGGATACGCAGTATTTT.

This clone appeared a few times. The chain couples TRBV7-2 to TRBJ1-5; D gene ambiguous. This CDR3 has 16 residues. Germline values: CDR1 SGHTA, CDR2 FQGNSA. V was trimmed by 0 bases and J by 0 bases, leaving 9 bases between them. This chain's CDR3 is CASSLAGGYSNQPQHF. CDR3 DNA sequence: TGTGCCAGCAGCTTAGCCGGCGGATATAGCAATCAGCCCCAGCATTTT.

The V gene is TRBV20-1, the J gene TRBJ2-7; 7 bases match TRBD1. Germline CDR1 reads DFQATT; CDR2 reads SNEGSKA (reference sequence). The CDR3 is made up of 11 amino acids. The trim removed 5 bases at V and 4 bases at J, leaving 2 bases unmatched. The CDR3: CSAWDSYEQYF. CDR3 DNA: TGCAGTGCTTGGGACAGTTACGAGCAGTACTTC.